The clone carrying this TCR beta chain was counted at least ten times. Antigen unknown. The time point denotes: patch test 1, 2 weeks after DPC sensitization. As to treatment: therapeutic diphenylcyclopropenone sensitization with weekly scalp DPC. Researchers sampled blood before each patch test went on. Unique molecular identifiers were attached to individual cDNA molecules within the library. One entry per CDR3 protein, called by TCRdb with MiXCR from the RACE reads. The table lists tens of thousands of distinct CDR3 sequences, roughly a tenth of them singletons. The data derive from a study of human T cells and chemical hapten exposure. Study-level information: A roughly 2 cm by roughly 2 cm inner upper arm patch received 2% DPC for sensitization.

Notes on the study in general: Relative to controls, expanded TCRs formed significantly more large CDR3 similarity clusters.

The CDR3 has 15 residues. Trimming at V came to 4 bases and at J to 9 bases, leaving 5 bases not matched to a gene. This chain links TRBV12-3 or TRBV12-4 with TRBJ1-6, with 11 bases that match TRBD1. Source: whole blood, taken in connection with sensitization to the hapten diphenylcyclopropenone (DPC). The sequence was collected from a man aged 40-49 years with alopecia areata. Some clones in this sample may be carry-over from other donors' samples. The CDR3 reads CASSSLGQGGSPLHF. CDR3 sequence (DNA): TGTGCCAGCAGTTCCCTGGGACAGGGGGGTTCACCCCTCCACTTT.